This T cell receptor (beta chain) was profiled in a study of blood T cell repertoires in COVID-19. The germline gives CDR1 SGHTS, CDR2 YDEGEE. Trimming stripped 4 bases from V and 5 bases from J, with 15 bases between. The CDR3 sequence is 14 residues long. Recovered Cohort 3 donors showed two negative PCRs, clearance, or symptom resolution. The repertoire was sequenced with immunoSEQ multiplex PCR; TCRdb's copy has only in-frame clones and lacks some. The repertoire holds about 140,000 clones, over 60% seen once, with around 3.2% in the top ten. The TCR was taken from a woman between 50 and 59 years old who had recovered from COVID-19. This chain connects TRBV5-8 to TRBJ2-5; TRBD2 is a possible D gene (5 bases). The sequencing sample was made of PBMCs or T cells enriched from blood (not recorded which). CDR3 coding DNA: TGTGCCAGCAGCCCCCGGCCGCGAGGGGAGACCCAGTACTTC. It translates to CASSPRPRGETQYF.